This T cell receptor (beta chain) was captured in a study of Tregs in tolerant kidney transplant recipients. In the study overall: Mixed chimerism was transient after nonmyeloablative marrow transplants from related graft donors. Study-level results: The small number of patients limits these findings pending further validation.

This CDR3 has 15 residues. CDR1 and CDR2 (germline): LGHNA, YSLEER. V was clipped by 6 bases and J by 2 bases; unmatched bases: 7. Data came from immunoSEQ multiplex PCR; TCRdb stores just in-frame clones and leaves some out. The sample has about 94,000 clones; over 85% are singletons. For this clone: Its antigen is undetermined.

This sequence was found in a human donor who received a combined kidney and bone marrow transplant. The material sequenced was CD4+ T cells from blood, taken before the transplant. The gene calls are TRBV4-3 and TRBJ2-7, with TRBD2 identical over 10 bases. The CDR3 loop is CASSPRTSGTYEQYF. CDR3 nucleotide sequence: TGCGCCAGCAGTCCTAGGACTAGCGGTACCTACGAGCAGTACTTC.